This is a list of T cell receptor beta chains from one sample in a study of control samples from healthy donors and cancer patients. Using immunoSEQ multiplex PCR, the repertoire was profiled, and TCRdb retains in-frame clones only, with some absent. This table has about 82,000 clones, more than 75% appearing once. The material sequenced was blood. The receptors were sampled from a man between 50 and 59 years old in good health. CDR3s include the opening cysteine and the closing phenylalanine or tryptophan. Fields, in order: J gene, V gene, D gene, CDR3 protein. The D gene is left open where the match is weak.

TRBJ1-5 | TRBV24-1 | - | CATSDLNQPQHF
TRBJ1-1 | TRBV6-2/TRBV6-3 | - | CASSPNPARRTEAFF
TRBJ2-3 | TRBV9 | - | CASSVAFQGSSTDTQYF
TRBJ1-2 | TRBV19 | TRBD1 | CASSRRGQDYGYTF
TRBJ2-3 | TRBV6-5 | - | CASSMLDTQYF
TRBJ2-1 | TRBV4-2 | - | CASSQDAVGGRSSYNEQFF
TRBJ2-3 | TRBV2 | - | CASRYQGDTQYF
TRBJ1-2 | TRBV9 | - | CASSAARTERYGYTF
TRBJ1-1 | TRBV12-5 | - | CASGLKPGEAEAFF
TRBJ2-1 | TRBV6-5 | TRBD2 | CASSYSGRSYNEQFF
TRBJ2-2 | TRBV9 | TRBD2 | CASSSGGNTGELFF
TRBJ1-2 | TRBV6-5 | - | CASRPQGTTNYGYTF
TRBJ2-1 | TRBV29-1 | - | CSVEYGAADSYNEQFF
TRBJ2-2 | TRBV3-1/TRBV3-2 | - | CASSQEDAGELFF
TRBJ1-2 | TRBV6-5 | TRBD1 | CASSLAGTGSLGGYTF
TRBJ1-1 | TRBV5-1 | TRBD1 | CASSWGPGTGGNTEAFF
TRBJ1-1 | TRBV19 | - | CASSISGAGNTEAFF
TRBJ2-5 | TRBV4-1 | - | CASSPKGWGETQYF
TRBJ2-5 | TRBV5-5 | TRBD2 | CASSVTSDQETQYF
TRBJ1-2 | TRBV5-1 | - | CASRPGQNSNYGYTF
TRBJ2-4 | TRBV11-3 | TRBD1 | CASSLGTGGLGKNIQYF
TRBJ2-2 | TRBV28 | TRBD2 | CATGRGGASTGELFF
TRBJ1-1 | TRBV6-2/TRBV6-3 | - | CASSWSGGRSEAFF
TRBJ2-2 | TRBV15 | - | CATSTVDTNTGELFF
TRBJ1-5 | TRBV5-8 | - | CASHPGYSNQPQHF
TRBJ1-1 | TRBV7-2 | - | CASSFGRRWNTEAFF
TRBJ2-7 | TRBV15 | - | CATSQDSHPYEQYF
TRBJ1-4 | TRBV5-1 | TRBD1 | CASSRTGSANEKLFF
TRBJ2-7 | TRBV7-9 | - | CASSLLSGAAYEQYF
TRBJ1-1 | TRBV5-5 | - | CASSSGTPTEAFF
TRBJ2-7 | TRBV4-3 | - | CASSQDNRAAEQYF
TRBJ1-2 | TRBV7-2 | - | CASSSPYSNYGYTF
TRBJ2-2 | TRBV6-5 | - | CASRYTGELFF
TRBJ1-5 | TRBV12-3/TRBV12-4 | - | CASSLSRGQPQHF
TRBJ2-2 | TRBV7-9 | - | CASEGDANTGELFF
TRBJ1-1 | TRBV10-1 | - | CASREGTEAFF
TRBJ1-2 | TRBV5-5 | TRBD1 | CASSLAGQGINYGYTF
TRBJ1-6 | TRBV14 | - | CASSPGVSDSPLHF
TRBJ1-3 | TRBV6-6 | - | CASSYASGNTIYF
TRBJ1-6 | TRBV5-4 | TRBD1 | CASSPGGSYNSPLHF
TRBJ2-3 | TRBV19 | - | CASSVIGYTDTQYF
TRBJ2-7 | TRBV6-2/TRBV6-3 | - | CASSRTYYEQYF
TRBJ2-7 | TRBV6-2/TRBV6-3 | - | CASSYGFEQYF
TRBJ2-3 | TRBV6-5 | - | CASSYSRGNTQYF
TRBJ1-1 | TRBV6-5 | - | CASGTGTTNTEAFF
TRBJ2-3 | TRBV4-3 | - | CASSQNPSDTQYF
TRBJ1-1 | TRBV7-2 | TRBD1 | CASSFSRGQTEAFF
TRBJ2-1 | TRBV6-5 | TRBD2 | CASSYSSAGGENEQFF
TRBJ2-1 | TRBV3-1/TRBV3-2 | TRBD1 | CASSQGQGSSYNEQFF
TRBJ1-6 | TRBV5-8 | TRBD1 | CASRTGTGDSPLHF
TRBJ2-1 | TRBV6-2/TRBV6-3 | TRBD1 | CASSGRQGANEQFF
TRBJ1-2 | TRBV18 | - | CASSPSSASREGYTF
TRBJ2-2 | TRBV20-1 | - | CSARNTGELFF
TRBJ2-1 | TRBV4-3 | - | CASSQEMGARGFF
TRBJ2-2 | TRBV28 | - | CASSSSRVRLARNTGELFF